Listed here are 5 T cell receptor beta chains from one sample, sequenced in a study of blood T cell repertoires in COVID-19. Sequencing was performed with immunoSEQ multiplex PCR; in TCRdb, only in-frame clones are kept and a portion is missing. Among 150,000 to 200,000 clones listed, about 87% were seen once. The material sequenced was peripheral blood. These receptors all stem from a woman aged 30 to 39 with acute or convalescent COVID-19.

Points on this clone: An end of the junction does not agree with germline; a read error may underlie this. CDR3 nucleotide sequence: TGTGCCAGCAGCTACACCGGGACTAGCGGGATTCCGCTCTTC. It translates to CASSYTGTSGIPLF. The chain is built from TRBV7-9 and TRBJ2-1; 13 bases line up with TRBD2. The length of the CDR3 is 14 residues. Germline values: CDR1 SEHNR, CDR2 FQNEAQ (reference sequence).

The chain employs TRBV28 and TRBJ1-5; possibly TRBD1 for D (6 bases). V was trimmed by 5 bases and J by 3 bases, leaving 14 bases between them. The CDR3 extends over 15 amino acids. Germline CDR1 MDHEN, CDR2 SYDVKM. Written as DNA, the CDR3 is TGTGCCAGCAGTAGGGGGGGCCTTTCCAATCAGCCCCAGCATTTT. This translates into CASSRGGLSNQPQHF.

This clone was observed a handful of times. The chain is built from TRBV30 and TRBJ2-2, with 11 bases that match TRBD2. Trimming cost V 5 bases and J 6 bases; bases outside gene matches: 8. CDR3 length: 15 amino acids. Germline CDR1 GTSNPN, CDR2 SVGIG (reference sequence). This chain's CDR3 is CAWQTSGMMSGELFF. The CDR3 nucleotides read TGTGCCTGGCAGACTAGCGGGATGATGTCCGGGGAGCTGTTTTTT.

The V and J genes are TRBV29-1 and TRBJ1-5; TRBD1 matches at 8 bases. The germline gives CDR1 SQVTM, CDR2 ANQGSEA. The CDR3 runs to 13 residues. The trim removed 6 bases at V and 8 bases at J, leaving 9 bases unmatched. CDR3 region: CSVSIQGGEPQHF. The CDR3, as DNA: TGCAGCGTCTCCATACAGGGGGGCGAGCCCCAGCATTTT.

This chain links TRBV9 with TRBJ1-1; a possible D gene is TRBD1 (6 bases). The CDR3 extends over 13 amino acids. The V end was cut by 0 bases, the J end by 8 bases, with 11 bases between. Germline lookup yields CDR1 SGDLS and CDR2 YYNGEE. CDR3: CASSVGPGGEAFF. The DNA of the CDR3 is TGTGCCAGCAGCGTAGGGCCGGGGGGCGAAGCTTTCTTT.